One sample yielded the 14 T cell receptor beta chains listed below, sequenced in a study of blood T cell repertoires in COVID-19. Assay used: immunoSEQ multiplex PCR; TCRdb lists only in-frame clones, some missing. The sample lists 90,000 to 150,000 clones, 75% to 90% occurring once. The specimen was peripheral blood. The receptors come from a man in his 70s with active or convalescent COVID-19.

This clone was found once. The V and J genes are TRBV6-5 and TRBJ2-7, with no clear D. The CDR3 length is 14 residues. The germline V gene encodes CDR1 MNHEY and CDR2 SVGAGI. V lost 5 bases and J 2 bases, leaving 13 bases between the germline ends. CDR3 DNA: TGTGCCAGCAGTCCCCCGGGTATAACCTACGAGCAGTACTTC. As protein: CASSPPGITYEQYF.

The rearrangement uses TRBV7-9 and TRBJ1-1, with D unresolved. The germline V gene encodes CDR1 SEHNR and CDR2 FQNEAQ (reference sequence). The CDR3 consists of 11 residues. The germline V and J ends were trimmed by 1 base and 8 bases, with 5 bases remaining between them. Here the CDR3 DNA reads TGTGCCAGCAGCTTAGGACAAGAAGCTTTCTTT. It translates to CASSLGQEAFF.

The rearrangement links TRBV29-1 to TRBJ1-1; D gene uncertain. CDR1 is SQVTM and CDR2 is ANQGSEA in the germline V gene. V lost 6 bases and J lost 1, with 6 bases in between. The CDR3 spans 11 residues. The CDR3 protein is CSVQENTEAFF. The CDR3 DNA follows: TGCAGCGTCCAGGAGAACACTGAAGCTTTCTTT.

The CDR3 DNA reads TGTGCCAGCAGTCCCGGGACTATGAACACCGGGGAGCTGTTTTTT. This codes for CASSPGTMNTGELFF. The J gene is TRBJ2-2, the V gene TRBV6-4; 7 bases map to TRBD2. CDR1 is MRHNA, CDR2 SNTAGT, per germline. This CDR3 contains 15 residues. V was pared by 5 bases and J by 1 base, with 4 bases of the junction left unmatched.

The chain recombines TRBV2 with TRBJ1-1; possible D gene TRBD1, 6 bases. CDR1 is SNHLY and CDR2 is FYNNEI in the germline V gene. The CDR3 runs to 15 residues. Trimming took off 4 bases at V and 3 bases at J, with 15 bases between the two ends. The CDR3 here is CASSGGKGGHTEAFF. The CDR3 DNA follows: TGTGCCAGCAGTGGCGGAAAAGGGGGACACACTGAAGCTTTCTTT. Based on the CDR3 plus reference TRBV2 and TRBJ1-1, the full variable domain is EPEVTQTPSHQVTQMGQEVILRCVPISNHLYFYWYRQILGQKVEFLVSFYNNEISEKSEIFDDQFSVERPDGSNFTLKIRSTKLEDSAMYFCASSGGKGGHTEAFFGQGTRLTVV.

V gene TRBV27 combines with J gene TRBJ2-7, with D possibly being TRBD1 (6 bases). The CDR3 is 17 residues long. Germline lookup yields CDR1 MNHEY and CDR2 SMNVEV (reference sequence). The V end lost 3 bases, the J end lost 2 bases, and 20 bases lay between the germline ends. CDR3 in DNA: TGTGCCAGCAGTTTTATCGATATAGGTGCAGGGGCCTACGAGCAGTACTTC. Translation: CASSFIDIGAGAYEQYF.

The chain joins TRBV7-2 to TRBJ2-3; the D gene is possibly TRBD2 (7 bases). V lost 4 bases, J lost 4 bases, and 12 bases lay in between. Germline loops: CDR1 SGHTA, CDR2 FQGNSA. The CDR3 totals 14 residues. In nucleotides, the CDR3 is TGTGCCAGCAGCTGGGGGGGCACACCAGATACGCAGTATTTT. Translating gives CASSWGGTPDTQYF.

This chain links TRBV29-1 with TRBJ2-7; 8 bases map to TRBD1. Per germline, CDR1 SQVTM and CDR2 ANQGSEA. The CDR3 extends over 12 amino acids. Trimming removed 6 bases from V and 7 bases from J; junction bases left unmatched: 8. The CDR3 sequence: CSVGQEPWEQYF. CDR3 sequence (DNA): TGCAGCGTGGGACAGGAGCCCTGGGAGCAGTACTTC.

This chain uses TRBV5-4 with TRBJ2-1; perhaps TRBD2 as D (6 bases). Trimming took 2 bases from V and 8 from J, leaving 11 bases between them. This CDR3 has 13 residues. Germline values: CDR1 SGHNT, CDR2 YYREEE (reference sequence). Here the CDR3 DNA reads TGTGCCAGCAGCTTACGGGAGTGGGATGAGCAGTTCTTC. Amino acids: CASSLREWDEQFF.

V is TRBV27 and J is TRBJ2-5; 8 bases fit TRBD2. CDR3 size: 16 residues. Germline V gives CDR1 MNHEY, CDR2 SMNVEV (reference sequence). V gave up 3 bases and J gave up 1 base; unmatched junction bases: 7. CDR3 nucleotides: TGTGCCAGCAGTTTGGGTCTAGCGGGCTTCCAAGAGACCCAGTACTTC. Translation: CASSLGLAGFQETQYF.

CDR3 residues: CASSQDVSRLGLRNTIYF. DNA of the CDR3: TGTGCCAGCAGCCAAGATGTGAGCAGGTTGGGTTTGCGAAACACCATATATTTT. This rearrangement joins TRBV3-1 (or the pseudogene TRBV3-2) to TRBJ1-3, with unresolved D. From germline, CDR1 is LGHDT and CDR2 YNNKEL (reference sequence). Trimming pared 0 bases from V and 5 bases from J, leaving 20 bases between. The CDR3 is 18 amino acids.

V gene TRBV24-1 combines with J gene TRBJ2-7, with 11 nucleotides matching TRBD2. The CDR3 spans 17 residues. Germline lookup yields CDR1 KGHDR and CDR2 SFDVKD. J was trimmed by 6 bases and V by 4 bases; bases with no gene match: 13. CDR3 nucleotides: TGTGCCACCAGTGACCCTGCCGGGACTAGCGGTCTCGGCGAGCAGTACTTC. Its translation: CATSDPAGTSGLGEQYF.

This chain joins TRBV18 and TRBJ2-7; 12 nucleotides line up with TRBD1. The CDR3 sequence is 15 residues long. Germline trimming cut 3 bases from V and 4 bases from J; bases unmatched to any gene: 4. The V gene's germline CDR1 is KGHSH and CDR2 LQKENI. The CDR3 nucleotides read TGTGCCAGCTCACCTGGGACAGGGGGCAGATACGAGCAGTACTTC. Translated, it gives CASSPGTGGRYEQYF.

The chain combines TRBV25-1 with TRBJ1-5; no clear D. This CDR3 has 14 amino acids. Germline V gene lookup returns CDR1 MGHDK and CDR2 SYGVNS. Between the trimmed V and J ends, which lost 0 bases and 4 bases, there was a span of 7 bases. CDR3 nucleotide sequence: TGTGCCAGCAGTGAATACCGTCTGAATCAGCCCCAGCATTTT. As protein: CASSEYRLNQPQHF.